This TCR beta chain was found in a study of blood T cell repertoires in COVID-19. With 5 bases removed from V and 1 base from J, the gap between germline ends came to 10 bases. CDR3 length: 14 residues. CDR1 is SGHAT and CDR2 is FQNNGV in the germline V gene. This clone was detected once. Clones were read by immunoSEQ multiplex PCR, and TCRdb kept only the in-frame ones, dropping some. The sample has 90,000 to 100,000 clones; around 75% are singletons. The receptor comes from a man between 65 and 80 years old with acute or convalescent COVID-19. The chain carries TRBV11-2 and TRBJ2-3, with unresolved D. Sequenced: peripheral blood. CDR3 residues: CASSPATGTDTQYF. CDR3 DNA: TGTGCCAGCAGCCCGGCGACTGGCACAGATACGCAGTATTTT.